The 25 T cell receptor beta chains listed next were all sequenced from one sample in a study of a mutant IDH1 vaccine in newly diagnosed glioma. Assay used: immunoSEQ multiplex PCR; TCRdb lists only in-frame clones, some missing. The sample consists of tens of thousands of clones, approximately 92% of them appearing once. Time point meaning: week 35, safety follow-up. Every vaccination contained 300 ug of the mutant IDH1 20-mer peptide and was paired with topical imiquimod. Their antigens are not known. Material: PBMCs, obtained from a glioma patient whose treatment included an IDH1 peptide vaccine. All receptors derive from a middle-aged man with glioma.

This chain joins TRBV21-1 and TRBJ2-3; the D call of TRBD1 is as the table states it, not checked on the DNA. TRBV21-1 is described as a pseudogene. The CDR3 contains 21 residues. Here the CDR3 DNA reads TGTGCCAGCAGCAAAGACACACGTACCTGTGGACAGGGCCGCTTCACAGATACGCAGTATTTT. Translating gives CASSKDTRTCGQGRFTDTQYF.

The V and J genes are TRBV7-3 and TRBJ2-3; D perhaps matches TRBD2 (6 bases). V was clipped by 3 bases and J by 2 bases, with 9 bases between them. Germline loops: CDR1 SGHTA, CDR2 FQGTGA. The CDR3 runs to 14 residues. CDR3 bases: TGTGCCAGCAGCTTGGGGACTTCCACAGATACGCAGTATTTT. It is translated as CASSLGTSTDTQYF.

The V call is TRBV14, the J call TRBJ1-3; TRBD1 is a possible D gene (6 bases). Germline V gene sequence: CDR1 SGHDN, CDR2 FVKESK. Trimming took off 4 bases at V and 0 bases at J, with 16 bases between the two ends. The CDR3 is made up of 17 amino acids. CDR3 sequence: CASSLRTAYSSGNTIYF. CDR3 in DNA: TGTGCCAGCAGCCTAAGGACAGCCTATAGCTCTGGAAACACCATATATTTT.

The V and J genes are TRBV5-1 and TRBJ1-4; D might be TRBD1 (5 bases). CDR3 size: 15 residues. Germline CDR1 reads SGHRS; CDR2 reads YFSETQ. The germline V and J ends were trimmed by 0 bases and 7 bases, with 13 bases remaining between them. This chain's CDR3 is CASSLAGGEGEKLFF. CDR3 bases: TGCGCCAGCAGCTTGGCCGGAGGGGAGGGTGAAAAACTGTTTTTT.

V usage is TRBV5-1 and J usage is TRBJ1-4; the D gene is possibly TRBD1 (5 bases). This CDR3 is built from 16 residues. Germline loops: CDR1 SGHRS, CDR2 YFSETQ. V was clipped by 1 base and J by 0 bases, with 10 bases between them. The CDR3 region is CASSLWGSTTNEKLFF. The CDR3 nucleotides are TGCGCCAGCAGCTTGTGGGGGTCTACAACTAATGAAAAACTGTTTTTT.

The V and J genes are TRBV13 and TRBJ1-1; D remains unclear. V dropped 2 bases and J dropped 3 bases, with 13 bases sitting between them. This CDR3 is built from 15 residues. Germline V gene data show CDR1 as PRHDT and CDR2 as FYEKMQ (reference sequence). In DNA form, the CDR3 reads TGTGCCAGCAGCTTATTGGGCCACCGGGACACTGAAGCTTTCTTT. Residues: CASSLLGHRDTEAFF.

The chain has TRBV7-2 and TRBJ2-7, with TRBD1 matching 9 bases. CDR3 length equals 16 residues. Germline trimming cut 5 bases from V and 5 bases from J; bases unmatched to any gene: 13. CDR1 SGHTA and CDR2 FQGNSA come from the germline V gene. The CDR3 loop is CASSPKSGQGKNEQYF. In nucleotides, the CDR3 is TGTGCCAGCAGCCCGAAATCCGGACAGGGGAAAAACGAGCAGTACTTC.

The gene calls are TRBV5-5 and TRBJ2-7; D is possibly TRBD2 (6 bases). CDR1 SGHKS and CDR2 YYEKEE come from the germline V gene (reference sequence). The CDR3 is 13 residues long. V was cut by 7 bases and J by 5 bases, with 16 bases left in between. The CDR3 loop reads CASEMPGVDEQYF. The DNA for the CDR3 is TGTGCCAGCGAAATGCCGGGAGTGGACGAGCAGTACTTC.

The count of this clone is one. The chain recombines TRBV5-6 with TRBJ2-5; 7 positions agree with TRBD1. This CDR3 has 15 residues. Looked up from germline, CDR1 is SGHDT and CDR2 is YYEEEE. Trimming removed 2 bases from V and 2 bases from J; junction bases left unmatched: 6. CDR3 protein: CASSLRSGQQETQYF. The DNA of the CDR3 is TGTGCCAGCAGCTTACGCTCGGGACAGCAAGAGACCCAGTACTTC. Full variable domain (rest looked up from reference TRBV5-6 and TRBJ2-5): DAGVTQSPTHLIKTRGQQVTLRCSPKSGHDTVSWYQQALGQGPQFIFQYYEEEERQRGNFPDRFSGHQFPNYSSELNVNALLLGDSALYLCASSLRSGQQETQYFGPGTRLLVL.

The rearrangement joins TRBV28 to TRBJ2-7, with 7 bases aligning to TRBD2. The CDR3 totals 12 residues. The germline gives CDR1 MDHEN, CDR2 SYDVKM. Trimming took 8 bases from V and 12 from J; bases not matched to a gene: 13. The CDR3 region has the DNA TGTGCCAGCTCCCACCCGGGTGGGAGGGTGTACTTC. Translated: CASSHPGGRVYF.

CDR3 nucleotides: TGTGCCAGCAGCTTGGAGGGTTTCTCTGGAAACACCATATATTTT. Its translation: CASSLEGFSGNTIYF. This chain uses TRBV7-2 with TRBJ1-3; D uncertain. This CDR3 has 15 amino acids. V dropped 3 bases and J dropped 0 bases, with 9 bases sitting between them. Germline V gene sequence: CDR1 SGHTA, CDR2 FQGNSA.

This clone appeared a single time. The rearrangement joins TRBV10-1 to TRBJ2-1; TRBD2 agrees at 13 bases. With V trimmed by 6 bases and J by 4 bases, 9 bases remained unmatched. The length of the CDR3 is 17 residues. Germline lookup yields CDR1 WNHNN and CDR2 SYGVQD (reference sequence). The CDR3: CASSGETSGGRYNEQFF. DNA for the CDR3: TGCGCCAGCAGCGGAGAGACTAGCGGGGGGCGTTACAATGAGCAGTTCTTC.

This chain links TRBV30 with TRBJ1-2, with D maybe TRBD1 (6 bases). Germline CDR1 and CDR2: GTSNPN and SVGIG (reference sequence). This CDR3 has 12 residues. V dropped 8 bases and J dropped 3 bases, with 13 bases sitting between them. As DNA, the CDR3 is TGTGCCCGGAACAGGGCGGACTATGGCTACACCTTC. Its protein product is CARNRADYGYTF.

The genes are TRBV5-1 and TRBJ2-7; D unclear. From germline, CDR1 is SGHRS and CDR2 YFSETQ. CDR3 size: 14 residues. The V gene lost 0 bases and the J gene lost 4 bases, with 11 bases spanning the gap. This chain's CDR3 is CASSLDRPFYEQYV. The CDR3 DNA reads as TGCGCCAGCAGCTTGGACAGACCATTTTACGAGCAGTACGTC.

This clone was seen a single time. The J gene is TRBJ1-2, the V gene TRBV5-6; D gene unclear. The CDR3 covers 15 residues. Trimming pared 0 bases from V and 4 bases from J, leaving 13 bases between. Germline V lookup: CDR1 SGHDT, CDR2 YYEEEE. The CDR3 is CASSLVAIHTYGYTF. CDR3 nucleotide sequence: TGTGCCAGCAGCTTGGTGGCTATCCATACCTATGGCTACACCTTC.

The rearrangement uses TRBV7-9 and TRBJ1-1, with D possibly being TRBD1 (5 bases). The CDR3 is made up of 15 amino acids. Deletions cut 0 bases from V and 0 bases from J, with 8 bases between. Per the germline V gene, CDR1 is SEHNR and CDR2 is FQNEAQ (reference sequence). The CDR3 bases are TGTGCCAGCAGCTTAGCCGGGACCGTGAACACTGAAGCTTTCTTT. Its translation is CASSLAGTVNTEAFF.

V gene TRBV5-1 combines with J gene TRBJ1-1, with D unclear. Deletions cut 4 bases from V and 1 base from J, with 8 bases between. CDR1 SGHRS and CDR2 YFSETQ come from the germline V gene. The CDR3 covers 13 residues. In nucleotides, the CDR3 is TGCGCCAGCAGCGTGGGCCAGAACACTGAAGCTTTCTTT. Amino acids: CASSVGQNTEAFF.

This clone was counted only a few times. The chain recombines TRBV5-6 with TRBJ1-3, with 7 bases aligning to TRBD1. V lost 2 bases and J lost 4; bases outside the gene matches: 9. Germline loops: CDR1 SGHDT, CDR2 YYEEEE. The CDR3 is made up of 16 amino acids. The CDR3 coding sequence is TGTGCCAGCAGCTTCGTTACAGGGGCGCCCGGAAACACCATATATTTT. Translating it yields CASSFVTGAPGNTIYF.

Only one count was recorded for this clone. J is TRBJ2-7 and V is TRBV7-2, with 15 positions matching TRBD2. Trimming took 2 bases from V and 3 from J; bases not matched to a gene: 8. Germline loops: CDR1 SGHTA, CDR2 FQGNSA. CDR3 length equals 18 residues. Here the CDR3 reads CASSLRVGTSGRSYEQYF. CDR3 in DNA: TGTGCCAGCAGCTTAAGAGTAGGGACTAGCGGGAGGAGCTACGAGCAGTACTTC.

The chain couples TRBV10-3 to TRBJ2-3; D might be TRBD2 (6 bases). Germline CDR1 is ENHRY and CDR2 is SYGVKD. The CDR3 extends over 14 amino acids. Trimming pared 11 bases from V and 4 bases from J, leaving 19 bases between. CDR3 protein: CAVAPGVEADTQYF. Here the CDR3 DNA reads TGTGCCGTGGCCCCGGGAGTAGAGGCAGATACGCAGTATTTT.

The J gene is TRBJ2-2, the V gene TRBV7-2; D ambiguous. CDR3 length equals 13 residues. Germline CDR1 SGHTA, CDR2 FQGNSA. V gave up 6 bases and J gave up 7 bases, with 12 bases separating them. The CDR3 DNA follows: TGTGCCAGCAGTCCGCAGGCTATCGGGGAGCTGTTTTTT. Its translation is CASSPQAIGELFF.

The chain has TRBV30 and TRBJ1-2; D is undetermined. Germline values: CDR1 GTSNPN, CDR2 SVGIG (reference sequence). V lost 5 bases and J lost 3, with 10 bases in between. This CDR3 contains 12 residues. The CDR3 here is CAWGESYYGYTF. The CDR3 DNA follows: TGTGCCTGGGGAGAGAGTTACTATGGCTACACCTTC. Filled out from reference TRBV30 and TRBJ1-2, the complete variable domain reads SQTIHQWPATLVQPVGSPLSLECTVEGTSNPNLYWYRQAAGRGLQLLFYSVGIGQISSEVPQNLSASRPQDRQFILSSKKLLLSDSGFYLCAWGESYYGYTFGSGTRLTVV.

The chain links TRBV29-1 to TRBJ2-5, with 11 bases lining up with TRBD2. With V trimmed by 3 bases and J by 6 bases, 3 bases remained unmatched. The germline V gene has CDR1 SQVTM and CDR2 ANQGSEA. The CDR3 loop spans 13 amino acids. The CDR3 loop is CSVDTSGGKTQYF. CDR3 nucleotides: TGCAGCGTTGACACTAGCGGGGGCAAGACCCAGTACTTC.

This chain joins TRBV4-2 and TRBJ2-5, with TRBD2 matching over 7 bases. Germline V gene data show CDR1 as LGHNA and CDR2 as YNFKEQ. J was trimmed by 3 bases and V by 2 bases; bases with no gene match: 3. CDR3 length: 14 amino acids. CDR3 sequence: CASSQLRGEETQYF. DNA of the CDR3: TGTGCCAGCAGCCAACTTCGGGGGGAAGAGACCCAGTACTTC.

The CDR3 DNA is TGTGCCAGCAGCTTAGCTAGCGGTACCTACGAGCAGTACTTC. The encoded protein is CASSLASGTYEQYF. The chain couples TRBV11-2 to TRBJ2-7; 7 nucleotides match TRBD2. Looked up from germline, CDR1 is SGHAT and CDR2 is FQNNGV. Trimming took 1 base from V and 2 from J; bases not matched to a gene: 2. CDR3 length equals 14 residues.